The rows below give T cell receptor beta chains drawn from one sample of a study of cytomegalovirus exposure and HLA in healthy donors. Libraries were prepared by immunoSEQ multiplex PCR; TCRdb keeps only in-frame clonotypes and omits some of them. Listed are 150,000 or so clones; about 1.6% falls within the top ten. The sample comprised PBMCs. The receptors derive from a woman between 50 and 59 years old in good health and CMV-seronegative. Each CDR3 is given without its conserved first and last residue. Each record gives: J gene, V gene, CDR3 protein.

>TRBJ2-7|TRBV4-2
ASSQNRFYEQY
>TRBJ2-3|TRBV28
ASSWEGADTQY
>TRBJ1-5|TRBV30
AWQGGTGTGDNQPQH
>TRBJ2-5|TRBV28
ASSEGTGVETQY
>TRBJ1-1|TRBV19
ASIGTLNTEAF
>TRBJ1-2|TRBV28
ASSGTGNLLTSRGYT
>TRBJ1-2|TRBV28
ASSREWVSSVYGYT
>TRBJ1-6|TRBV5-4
ASSNRDYNSPLH
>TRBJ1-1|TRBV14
ASSPRELTEAF
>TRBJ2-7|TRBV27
ASSSTGLLHEQY
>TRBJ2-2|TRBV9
ASSLTSGGKGGELF
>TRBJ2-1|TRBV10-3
AISGTRQGVSYNEQF
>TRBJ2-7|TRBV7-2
ASSLAGQVEQY
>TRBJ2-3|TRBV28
ASSTYWTGEGDTQY
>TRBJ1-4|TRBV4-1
ASSSAISEKLF
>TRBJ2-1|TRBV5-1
ASSLGGLVSSYNEQF
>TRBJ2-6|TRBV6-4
ASSQESGANVLT
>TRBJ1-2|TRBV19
ASSISGRGTGIDGYT
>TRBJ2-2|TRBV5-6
ASSLATDTGELF
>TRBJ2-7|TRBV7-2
ASFPGHGEQY
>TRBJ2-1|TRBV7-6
ASSPKSRRHNEQF
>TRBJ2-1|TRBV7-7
ASSQDSYNEQF